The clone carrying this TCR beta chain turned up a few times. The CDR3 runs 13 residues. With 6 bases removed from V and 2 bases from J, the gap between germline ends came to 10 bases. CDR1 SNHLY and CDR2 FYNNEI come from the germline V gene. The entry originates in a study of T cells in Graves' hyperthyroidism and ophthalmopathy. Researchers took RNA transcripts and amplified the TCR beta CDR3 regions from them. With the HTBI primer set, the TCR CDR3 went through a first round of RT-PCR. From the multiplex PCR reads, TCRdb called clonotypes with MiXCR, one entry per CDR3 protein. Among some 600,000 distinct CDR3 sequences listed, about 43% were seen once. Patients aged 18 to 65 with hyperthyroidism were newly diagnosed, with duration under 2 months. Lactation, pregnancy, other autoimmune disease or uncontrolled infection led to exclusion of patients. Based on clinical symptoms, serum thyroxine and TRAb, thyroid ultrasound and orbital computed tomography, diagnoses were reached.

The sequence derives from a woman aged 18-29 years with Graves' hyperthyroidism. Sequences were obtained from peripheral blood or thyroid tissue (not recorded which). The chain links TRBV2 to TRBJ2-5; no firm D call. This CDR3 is CASSFLVQETQYF. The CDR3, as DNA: TGTGCCAGCAGCTTTCTAGTACAAGAGACCCAGTACTTC.